These 13 T cell receptor beta chains share one sample of origin, sequenced in a study of blood T cell repertoires in COVID-19. The repertoire was sequenced with immunoSEQ multiplex PCR; TCRdb's copy has only in-frame clones and lacks some. The profile shows hundreds of thousands of clones, under 90% of them singletons. Sequenced material: PBMCs or T cells enriched from blood (not recorded which). These receptors were taken from a middle-aged man who had recovered from COVID-19.

The chain links TRBV7-9 to TRBJ2-7; D gene uncertain. V gave up 1 base and J gave up 3 bases, with 4 bases separating them. Germline V CDR1 and CDR2: SEHNR, FQNEAQ (reference sequence). This CDR3 comprises 12 residues. The CDR3 nucleotides are TGTGCCAGCAGCTTAGGCGTCTACGAGCAGTACTTC. Its translation is CASSLGVYEQYF.

This sequence joins TRBV6-4 and TRBJ2-1; no firm D call. The germline V gene encodes CDR1 MRHNA and CDR2 SNTAGT. CDR3 size: 13 residues. V was clipped by 0 bases and J by 5 bases, with 5 bases between them. The CDR3 is CASSDSTHNEQFF. The CDR3 nucleotides read TGTGCCAGCAGTGACTCGACTCACAATGAGCAGTTCTTC.

The sample holds a few counts of this clone. Other DNA sequences in the same sample also yield this CDR3. The chain couples TRBV5-4 to TRBJ1-2, with TRBD1 as a possible D gene (6 bases). The V and J ends lost 3 bases and 2 bases respectively, with 8 bases between them. Per the germline V gene, CDR1 is SGHNT and CDR2 is YYREEE (reference sequence). The CDR3 consists of 13 residues. For the CDR3, the DNA is TGTGCCAGCAGCTCCACAGGGAACTATGGCTACACCTTC. It codes for CASSSTGNYGYTF.

This sequence joins TRBV4-1 and TRBJ1-3, with D tentatively TRBD1 (5 bases). The CDR3 length is 15 residues. V was cut by 2 bases and J by 8 bases, with 16 bases left in between. Germline loops: CDR1 MGHRA, CDR2 YSYEKL. In DNA form, the CDR3 reads TGCGCCAGCAGCCAAAAGTCTCAGGGTTTATACACCATATATTTT. Amino acid sequence: CASSQKSQGLYTIYF.

The V call is TRBV4-3, the J call TRBJ2-1; TRBD2 agrees at 7 bases. Germline loops: CDR1 LGHNA, CDR2 YSLEER. The J segment lost 3 bases and the V segment lost 4 bases, leaving 3 bases of the junction unmatched. The CDR3 is made up of 14 amino acids. CDR3 protein: CASSPTSLYNEQFF. Written as DNA, the CDR3 is TGCGCCAGCAGCCCGACTAGCCTCTACAATGAGCAGTTCTTC.

The chain couples TRBV6-2 or TRBV6-3 to TRBJ1-2; no reliable D call. CDR1 MNHEY and CDR2 SVGEGT come from the germline V gene. Trimming cost V 0 bases and J 0 bases, with 11 bases left between them. The CDR3 is 16 amino acids. CDR3 nucleotide sequence: TGTGCCAGCAGTTACTCATACAGTCCTACTAACTATGGCTACACCTTC. Translation gives CASSYSYSPTNYGYTF.

The V gene is TRBV4-3, the J gene TRBJ1-3; no clear D gene. V lost 4 bases, J lost 2 bases, and 15 bases lay in between. Germline V lookup: CDR1 LGHNA, CDR2 YSLEER. The CDR3 is 16 residues long. CDR3 region: CASSPRSRDTGNTIYF. As DNA, the CDR3 is TGCGCCAGCAGCCCTCGGTCGAGGGATACTGGAAACACCATATATTTT.

This chain uses TRBV13 with TRBJ2-2; TRBD2 agrees at 10 bases. The J segment lost 3 bases and the V segment lost 5 bases, leaving 6 bases of the junction unmatched. CDR3 length: 16 residues. Germline CDR1 is PRHDT and CDR2 is FYEKMQ (reference sequence). CDR3 DNA: TGTGCCAGCAGCCCTTCTAGCGGGAGAGACACCGGGGAGCTGTTTTTT. Translating it yields CASSPSSGRDTGELFF.

V usage is TRBV6-2 or TRBV6-3 and J usage is TRBJ2-6, with TRBD1 identical over 11 bases. V was clipped by 5 bases and J by 4 bases; unmatched bases: 13. This CDR3 region has 19 residues. Germline V gene data show CDR1 as MNHEY and CDR2 as SVGEGT. The chain's CDR3 is CASSTLSGQGAWGANVLTF. The DNA of the CDR3 is TGTGCCAGCAGTACCCTGTCTGGACAGGGGGCGTGGGGGGCCAACGTCCTGACTTTC.

DNA for the CDR3: TGTGCCAGCAGCCCTGGACTAGCGGGAGGGGTTAGGGATGAGCAGTTCTTC. Protein: CASSPGLAGGVRDEQFF. The rearrangement joins TRBV11-2 to TRBJ2-1; 15 nucleotides align to TRBD2. After removal of 5 bases from V and 8 bases from J, the junction contained 10 bases not matched to a gene. This CDR3 region has 17 residues. Per germline, CDR1 SGHAT and CDR2 FQNNGV. Variable domain in full (rest from reference TRBV11-2 and TRBJ2-1): EAGVAQSPRYKIIEKRQSVAFWCNPISGHATLYWYQQILGQGPKLLIQFQNNGVVDDSQLPKDRFSAERLKGVDSTLKIQPAKLEDSAVYLCASSPGLAGGVRDEQFFGPGTRLTVL.

The rearrangement uses TRBV5-1 and TRBJ2-5; D might be TRBD1 (5 bases). The germline V gene has CDR1 SGHRS and CDR2 YFSETQ. Trimming removed 1 base at V and 0 bases at J, with 7 bases between. This CDR3 comprises 14 residues. In DNA, the CDR3 is TGCGCCAGCAGCTTGCAGACAGACCAAGAGACCCAGTACTTC. Translation gives CASSLQTDQETQYF.

The chain uses TRBV10-3 and TRBJ1-2; TRBD1 matches at 9 bases. V lost 6 bases to trimming and J lost 8 bases; unmatched junction nucleotides: 10. The germline gives CDR1 ENHRY, CDR2 SYGVKD. The CDR3 consists of 14 residues. The CDR3 here is CAIRETGGERGYTF. DNA for the CDR3: TGTGCCATCAGGGAGACAGGGGGGGAAAGGGGCTACACCTTC.

The J gene is TRBJ2-3, the V gene TRBV11-3; TRBD2 might be the D (5 bases). Looked up from germline, CDR1 is SGHNT and CDR2 is YENEEA. The CDR3 loop spans 14 amino acids. V dropped 5 bases and J dropped 8 bases, with 17 bases sitting between them. In DNA form, the CDR3 reads TGTGCCAGCAGCCCCCGACCGGCGGGTGGTACGCAGTATTTT. It encodes CASSPRPAGGTQYF.